This TCR beta chain came from a study of T cell changes during pregnancy in multiple sclerosis. Germline V gene lookup returns CDR1 SGHRS and CDR2 YFSETQ. The CDR3 sequence is 15 residues long. Trimming removed 4 bases from V and 6 bases from J, with 14 bases in between. Using immunoSEQ multiplex PCR, the repertoire was profiled, and TCRdb retains in-frame clones only, with some absent. The sample lists over 100,000 clones, 92% occurring once. The clonotype originates from a female donor with multiple sclerosis, enrolled in a pregnancy study. Sequences were derived from peripheral blood, sampled in the third trimester of pregnancy. The chain has TRBV5-1 and TRBJ1-6; D is possibly TRBD1 (6 bases). For the CDR3, the DNA is TGCGCCAGCAGCCCCGGCGGGGGGCGTAATTCACCCCTCCACTTT. Translation gives CASSPGGGRNSPLHF.